The 32 T cell receptor beta chains presented below share a single source sample, sequenced in a study of cytomegalovirus exposure and HLA in healthy donors. 60 Vbeta and 13 Jbeta primers were used in PCR. The repertoire was sequenced with immunoSEQ multiplex PCR; TCRdb's copy has only in-frame clones and lacks some. The table lists roughly 98,000 clones, 65% to 80% of them singletons, with 11% to 15% in the top ten. The sample taken for sequencing was PBMCs. The origin of the receptors is a woman aged 70 to 79 in good health and CMV-seropositive.

V and J are TRBV6-1 and TRBJ2-3; 10 bases match TRBD2. CDR1 is MNHNS and CDR2 is SASEGT in the germline V gene. This CDR3 spans 18 amino acids. The J segment lost 6 bases and the V segment lost 2 bases, leaving 14 bases of the junction unmatched. DNA of the CDR3: TGTGCCAGCAGTGAACACAGCGGGGGGGCCGGAGGGAGGGATACGCAGTATTTT. As protein: CASSEHSGGAGGRDTQYF.

V usage is TRBV7-9 and J usage is TRBJ2-3; 12 bases are shared with TRBD2. This CDR3 spans 17 amino acids. After removal of 4 bases from V and 3 bases from J, the junction contained 8 bases not matched to a gene. Per germline, CDR1 SEHNR and CDR2 FQNEAQ (reference sequence). The CDR3 reads CASSSRTSGKGTDTQYF. CDR3 coding DNA: TGTGCCAGCAGCTCCCGGACTAGCGGGAAGGGGACAGATACGCAGTATTTT.

The V gene is TRBV2, the J gene TRBJ2-7; 9 bases fit TRBD1. J lost 6 bases, V lost 1 base, and 13 bases had no gene match. Germline CDR1 SNHLY, CDR2 FYNNEI. This CDR3 spans 17 amino acids. CDR3 DNA: TGTGCCAGCAGTGAAGAGGAGCTGGGACAGGGAGTACTCGAGCAGTACTTC. This codes for CASSEEELGQGVLEQYF.

This clone was seen only a few times. The CDR3, as DNA: TGTGCCAGCAGTACGACTAGCGGGGGTTCCTACGAGCAGTACTTC. This gives the protein CASSTTSGGSYEQYF. The V gene is TRBV6-6, the J gene TRBJ2-7, with 12 bases fitting TRBD2. Unmatched junction bases numbered 3, after V lost 5 bases and J lost 1 base. This CDR3 contains 15 residues. CDR1 and CDR2 (germline): MNHNY, SVGAGI (reference sequence).

This clone showed up just once. V gene TRBV6-4 combines with J gene TRBJ2-5, with 9 bases lining up with TRBD1. Germline values: CDR1 MRHNA, CDR2 SNTAGT. The CDR3 has 15 amino acids. With V trimmed by 3 bases and J by 0 bases, 2 bases remained unmatched. The CDR3 DNA reads as TGTGCCAGCAGTGAAGGGACAGGGAACCAAGAGACCCAGTACTTC. This translates into CASSEGTGNQETQYF.

This chain uses TRBV6-5 with TRBJ2-4; TRBD1 might be the D (5 bases). With 4 bases removed from V and 0 bases from J, the gap between germline ends came to 10 bases. Looked up from germline, CDR1 is MNHEY and CDR2 is SVGAGI. CDR3 length equals 15 residues. The CDR3 DNA reads as TGTGCCAGCAGTTTCGGACACTTAGCCAAAAACATTCAGTACTTC. As protein: CASSFGHLAKNIQYF.

The J gene is TRBJ2-7, the V gene TRBV5-1; a possible D gene is TRBD1 (6 bases). Germline V CDR1 and CDR2: SGHRS, YFSETQ. The CDR3 contains 14 residues. V dropped 0 bases and J dropped 2 bases, with 9 bases sitting between them. The CDR3 here is CASSLGRDTYEQYF. The CDR3 nucleotides are TGCGCCAGCAGCTTGGGTCGGGACACCTACGAGCAGTACTTC. Full variable domain (rest looked up from reference TRBV5-1 and TRBJ2-7): KAGVTQTPRYLIKTRGQQVTLSCSPISGHRSVSWYQQTPGQGLQFLFEYFSETQRNKGNFPGRFSGRQFSNSRSEMNVSTLELGDSALYLCASSLGRDTYEQYFGPGTRLTVT.

The sample holds a few counts of this clone. The chain combines TRBV18 with TRBJ1-1; D not certain. Trimming shortened V by 2 bases and J by 4 bases, and 8 bases separated the two germline ends. Germline loops: CDR1 KGHSH, CDR2 LQKENI. CDR3 length: 13 residues. CDR3: CASSPSRSTEAFF. DNA of the CDR3: TGTGCCAGCTCACCAAGCCGTAGCACTGAAGCTTTCTTT.

This clone has just one count. The V call is TRBV6-5, the J call TRBJ2-5; maybe TRBD1 (6 bases). CDR3 length equals 13 residues. In germline, CDR1 is MNHEY, CDR2 SVGAGI. V lost 7 bases, J lost 9 bases, and 18 bases lay in between. CDR3 residues: CASTSGVSGAQYF. CDR3 coding DNA: TGTGCCAGCACCTCAGGCGTTTCAGGGGCCCAGTACTTC.

The V call is TRBV10-3, the J call TRBJ2-7; 10 positions match TRBD2. CDR1 ENHRY and CDR2 SYGVKD come from the germline V gene. CDR3 length: 17 residues. V was pared by 6 bases and J by 0 bases, with 11 bases of the junction left unmatched. The CDR3 reads CAISAQPGLATSYEQYF. Written as DNA, the CDR3 is TGTGCCATCAGCGCGCAACCGGGACTAGCGACCTCCTACGAGCAGTACTTC.

V usage is TRBV28 and J usage is TRBJ1-2; TRBD1 matches at 7 bases. Trimming took 6 bases from V and 4 from J; bases not matched to a gene: 5. CDR1 and CDR2 (germline): MDHEN, SYDVKM. CDR3 length: 13 residues. In DNA form, the CDR3 reads TGTGCCAGCAGCCTTGGACAGGTCTATGGCTACACCTTC. It codes for CASSLGQVYGYTF.

This chain joins TRBV5-5 and TRBJ1-2; maybe TRBD1 (6 bases). This CDR3 spans 15 amino acids. Germline lookup yields CDR1 SGHKS and CDR2 YYEKEE (reference sequence). Trimming cost V 1 base and J 7 bases, with 17 bases left between them. DNA of the CDR3: TGTGCCAGCAGCTTGTCATCTTCAGGGGTGTTTGGCTACACCTTC. Translating gives CASSLSSSGVFGYTF.

The rearrangement links TRBV6-5 to TRBJ2-3, with 16 bases aligning to TRBD2. The CDR3 is 15 amino acids. Trimming took 6 bases from V and 6 from J; bases not matched to a gene: 3. The germline gives CDR1 MNHEY, CDR2 SVGAGI. The CDR3 loop reads CASSQGLAGGDTQYF. The DNA for the CDR3 is TGTGCCAGCAGCCAGGGACTAGCGGGGGGGGATACGCAGTATTTT.

This clone was detected only once. The V call is TRBV5-4, the J call TRBJ1-4, with D unresolved. Germline assignment: CDR1 SGHNT and CDR2 YYREEE (reference sequence). Trimming removed 0 bases from V and 1 base from J, with 4 bases in between. CDR3 length equals 14 residues. DNA of the CDR3: TGTGCCAGCAGCTTGGGCGGAACTAATGAAAAACTGTTTTTT. Translation gives CASSLGGTNEKLFF.

The V call is TRBV9, the J call TRBJ2-3; 11 bases are shared with TRBD2. CDR1 SGDLS and CDR2 YYNGEE come from the germline V gene. Trimming removed 2 bases from V and 5 bases from J; junction bases left unmatched: 7. The CDR3 is 16 amino acids. The CDR3 here is CASSVYSGRAGDTQYF. The CDR3 region has the DNA TGTGCCAGCAGCGTCTATAGCGGGAGGGCTGGAGATACGCAGTATTTT.

The chain couples TRBV4-2 to TRBJ1-3; D uncertain. Germline CDR1 and CDR2: LGHNA and YNFKEQ. The length of the CDR3 is 18 residues. Trimming removed 0 bases at V and 0 bases at J, with 15 bases between. The CDR3 region is CASSQDAWQDGSGNTIYF. Here the CDR3 DNA reads TGTGCCAGCAGCCAAGATGCCTGGCAGGATGGCTCTGGAAACACCATATATTTT.

This clone was recorded only once. V usage is TRBV13 and J usage is TRBJ2-7; D is possibly TRBD2 (5 bases). The germline V gene encodes CDR1 PRHDT and CDR2 FYEKMQ (reference sequence). The CDR3 sequence is 14 residues long. Trimming took 5 bases from V and 2 from J, leaving 13 bases between them. The CDR3 is CASSQGLLPYEQYF. The DNA of the CDR3 is TGTGCCAGCAGCCAAGGACTCCTCCCCTACGAGCAGTACTTC.

This clone was recorded only once. This chain uses TRBV19 with TRBJ2-7; TRBD1 agrees at 8 bases. The CDR3 length is 15 residues. Germline V gene lookup returns CDR1 LNHDA and CDR2 SQIVND (reference sequence). Trimming took 4 bases from V and 0 from J; bases not matched to a gene: 5. The CDR3 loop is CASSRGTGSSYEQYF. The CDR3 DNA sequence: TGTGCCAGTAGTAGGGGGACAGGTAGCTCCTACGAGCAGTACTTC.

The chain combines TRBV5-4 with TRBJ2-7; 8 bases are shared with TRBD2. Germline V gives CDR1 SGHNT, CDR2 YYREEE (reference sequence). This CDR3 has 16 amino acids. The V gene end was trimmed by 4 bases and the J gene end by 3 bases; junction bases not matched to a gene: 12. CDR3 residues: CASSIPVQRGNYEQYF. In DNA, the CDR3 is TGTGCCAGCAGCATCCCCGTCCAGCGGGGGAACTACGAGCAGTACTTC.

V usage is TRBV5-1 and J usage is TRBJ2-7; 8 nucleotides align to TRBD1. The CDR3 runs to 15 residues. Germline V gene lookup returns CDR1 SGHRS and CDR2 YFSETQ. With 1 base clipped from V and 0 bases from J, the junction kept 3 bases outside the gene matches. This CDR3 reads CASSLLQGGSYEQYF. The CDR3 nucleotides are TGCGCCAGCAGCTTGTTACAGGGGGGCTCCTACGAGCAGTACTTC.

The chain couples TRBV7-3 to TRBJ2-2, with TRBD1 matching 7 bases. V dropped 1 base and J dropped 6; count of bases not matched to a gene: 5. The CDR3 has 15 amino acids. Germline CDR1 SGHTA, CDR2 FQGTGA. The CDR3: CASSLRGGKAGELFF. The CDR3 DNA sequence: TGTGCCAGCAGCTTAAGAGGGGGCAAGGCCGGGGAGCTGTTTTTT.

This clone was picked up a small number of times. V and J are TRBV7-3 and TRBJ2-5; D might be TRBD1 (6 bases). V shed 5 bases and J shed 5 bases, with 18 bases lying between them. Germline CDR1 reads SGHTA; CDR2 reads FQGTGA. The CDR3 spans 15 residues. This CDR3 is CASSLQTGLGETQYF. The CDR3 nucleotides are TGTGCCAGCAGCCTCCAAACAGGGCTAGGGGAGACCCAGTACTTC. Variable domain in full (rest from reference TRBV7-3 and TRBJ2-5): GAGVSQTPSNKVTEKGKYVELRCDPISGHTALYWYRQSLGQGPEFLIYFQGTGAADDSGLPNDRFFAVRPEGSVSTLKIQRTERGDSAVYLCASSLQTGLGETQYFGPGTRLLVL.

J is TRBJ2-2 and V is TRBV25-1; 10 nucleotides line up with TRBD2. Germline V CDR1 and CDR2: MGHDK, SYGVNS. The length of the CDR3 is 16 residues. V was clipped by 3 bases and J by 7 bases; unmatched bases: 8. The CDR3 protein is CASSEPSGRAGGELFF. The CDR3 DNA reads TGTGCCAGCAGTGAGCCAAGCGGGAGGGCCGGCGGGGAGCTGTTTTTT.

This sequence joins TRBV11-2 and TRBJ2-1; 9 bases align to TRBD2. This CDR3 is 16 amino acids long. Germline V gene lookup returns CDR1 SGHAT and CDR2 FQNNGV. V shed 4 bases, J shed 8 bases, and the junction held 12 bases outside the gene matches. CDR3: CASSSTAGGFGHEQFF. The CDR3 coding sequence is TGTGCCAGCAGCTCCACAGCGGGGGGTTTTGGCCATGAGCAGTTCTTC.

The rearrangement joins TRBV11-2 to TRBJ2-1; 10 bases map to TRBD2. Germline V gene sequence: CDR1 SGHAT, CDR2 FQNNGV. The CDR3 consists of 16 residues. V shed 1 base and J 3 bases; nucleotides not matched to a gene: 3. The CDR3 reads CASSLAPSGGYNEQFF. CDR3 nucleotide sequence: TGTGCCAGCAGCTTAGCCCCTAGCGGGGGCTACAATGAGCAGTTCTTC.

The chain has TRBV6-1 and TRBJ2-5; 8 positions match TRBD1. The length of the CDR3 is 15 residues. J was trimmed by 5 bases and V by 2 bases; bases with no gene match: 7. Germline CDR1 is MNHNS and CDR2 is SASEGT. The CDR3 DNA follows: TGTGCCAGCAGTGAACCTGCAGGGGGCTGGGAGACCCAGTACTTC. Its translation: CASSEPAGGWETQYF.

J is TRBJ2-4 and V is TRBV28; 15 bases map to TRBD2. The CDR3 totals 18 residues. Per germline, CDR1 MDHEN and CDR2 SYDVKM. V shed 4 bases, J shed 0 bases, and the junction held 4 bases outside the gene matches. The DNA of the CDR3 is TGTGCCAGCAGTTACGGGACTAGCGGGAGGCTAGCCAAAAACATTCAGTACTTC. Its translation: CASSYGTSGRLAKNIQYF.

Notes on this clone: Other DNA sequences in the sample encode the same CDR3. The V gene is TRBV28, the J gene TRBJ1-5; D is unclear. Germline CDR1 MDHEN, CDR2 SYDVKM. The length of the CDR3 is 14 residues. V was trimmed by 6 bases and J by 0 bases, leaving 9 bases between them. The CDR3 reads CASSRGYSNQPQHF. In DNA form, the CDR3 reads TGTGCCAGCAGCCGAGGATATAGCAATCAGCCCCAGCATTTT.

J is TRBJ2-2 and V is TRBV27, with 8 bases fitting TRBD2. CDR1 and CDR2 from the germline V gene are MNHEY and SMNVEV (reference sequence). This CDR3 spans 16 amino acids. V shed 3 bases, J shed 1 base, and the junction held 4 bases outside the gene matches. The CDR3 loop reads CASSFGAGVNTGELFF. CDR3 in DNA: TGTGCCAGCAGTTTTGGAGCGGGAGTGAACACCGGGGAGCTGTTTTTT.

This sequence joins TRBV4-1 and TRBJ2-1; unclear D gene. CDR3 size: 15 residues. V was trimmed by 0 bases and J by 10 bases, leaving 16 bases between them. Germline loops: CDR1 MGHRA, CDR2 YSYEKL. In DNA, the CDR3 is TGCGCCAGCAGCCAAGATGTAGCCAGAGGCACGGAGCAGTTCTTC. Translating gives CASSQDVARGTEQFF.

This clone has a handful of counts. The chain joins TRBV6-5 to TRBJ1-6, with a tentative D call TRBD1 (5 bases). Deletions cut 7 bases from V and 9 bases from J, with 19 bases between. The CDR3 runs to 15 residues. Germline V gene lookup returns CDR1 MNHEY and CDR2 SVGAGI. The CDR3 nucleotides read TGTGCCAGCAAACAAAGCGGGGAAAGGGGTTCACCCCTCCACTTT. It specifies CASKQSGERGSPLHF.

The chain combines TRBV7-9 with TRBJ2-3, with 8 bases fitting TRBD2. The J segment lost 2 bases and the V segment lost 1 base, leaving 5 bases of the junction unmatched. This CDR3 comprises 16 residues. Germline V gives CDR1 SEHNR, CDR2 FQNEAQ (reference sequence). The CDR3 region is CASSLDAGGSTDTQYF. In nucleotides, the CDR3 is TGTGCCAGCAGCTTAGACGCGGGGGGTTCCACAGATACGCAGTATTTT.